A selection of T cell receptor beta chains follows, all from one sample in a study of PD-1 blockade in classical Hodgkin lymphoma. The method was immunoSEQ multiplex PCR; TCRdb's version includes in-frame clones alone and lacks a portion of them. This table holds around 46,000 clones, roughly 90% found once. The material was peripheral blood mononuclear cells (PBMCs), obtained before the fourth cycle of nivolumab. Source of these receptors: a human donor with classical Hodgkin lymphoma. The CDR3 runs from the conserved cysteine through the conserved F or W. D genes are given only for firm matches. Clone size, where shown, is once, few, many, or a class for clones that have expanded.

>NA|TRBV2|NA|TRBJ1-4
CASSERQANNEKLFF
TGTGCCAGCAGTGAACGTCAGGCTAACAATGAAAAACTGTTTTTT
>NA|TRBV5-4|TRBD2|TRBJ2-6
CASSPTAGADGANVLTF
TGTGCCAGCAGCCCGACAGCGGGGGCGGATGGGGCCAACGTCCTGACTTTC
>NA|TRBV6-1|NA|TRBJ2-1
CASPDSTYSYNEQFF
TGTGCCAGTCCCGACAGTACCTACTCCTACAATGAGCAGTTCTTC
>NA|TRBV7-7|TRBD1|TRBJ2-1
CASSLAPGQANNEQFF
TGTGCTAGCAGCTTAGCACCGGGACAGGCCAACAATGAGCAGTTCTTC
>NA|TRBV6-4|TRBD1|TRBJ2-3
CASSTGTGVTDTQYF
TGTGCCAGCAGCACCGGGACAGGGGTAACAGATACGCAGTATTTT
>once|TRBV10-3|TRBD2|TRBJ2-1
CAISAAGANSYNEQFF
TGTGCCATCTCCGCAGCGGGAGCGAACTCCTACAATGAGCAGTTCTTC
>NA|TRBV6-5|NA|TRBJ1-5
CASSYSADGGQPQHF
TGTGCCAGCAGTTACTCGGCGGATGGGGGCCAGCCCCAGCATTTT
>NA|TRBV11-2|NA|TRBJ1-2
CASSSKTGLNYGYTF
TGTGCCAGCAGCTCCAAGACAGGACTGAACTATGGCTACACCTTC
>NA|TRBV30|NA|TRBJ2-1
CAWSTYTGQAFSYNEQFF
TGTGCCTGGAGTACGTATACGGGACAAGCTTTCTCCTACAATGAGCAGTTCTTC
>NA|TRBV5-1|TRBD2|TRBJ2-5
CASSLGKAGAIETQYF
TGCGCCAGCAGCTTGGGTAAGGCGGGAGCGATTGAGACCCAGTACTTC
>NA|TRBV11-3|NA|TRBJ2-2
CASSLSHTGELFF
TGTGCCAGCAGCTTATCCCACACCGGGGAGCTGTTTTTT
>NA|TRBV6-4|TRBD2|TRBJ2-1
CASRTLAGDYNEQFF
TGTGCCAGCAGAACCCTAGCGGGAGACTACAATGAGCAGTTCTTC
>NA|TRBV6-1|NA|TRBJ2-7
CATEKSSYEQYF
TGTGCCACTGAGAAGAGCTCCTACGAGCAGTACTTC
>NA|TRBV2|NA|TRBJ2-7
CASRAPEQVYEQYF
TGTGCCAGCAGGGCACCCGAACAGGTATACGAGCAGTACTTC
>few|TRBV12-5|TRBD2|TRBJ2-1
CASGLPERTSGRRNEQFF
TGTGCTAGTGGTTTGCCCGAACGGACTAGCGGGAGGAGGAATGAGCAGTTCTTC
>NA|TRBV2|NA|TRBJ1-3
CATSGSGNTIYF
TGTGCCACCTCCGGGAGTGGAAACACCATATATTTT
>NA|TRBV27|TRBD2|TRBJ2-1
CASSRAGTSGQTSSYNEQFF
TGTGCCAGCAGTCGAGCCGGGACTAGCGGTCAAACGAGCTCCTACAATGAGCAGTTCTTC
>NA|TRBV10-1|TRBD2|TRBJ2-3
CASSVLAGVTDTQYF
TGCGCCAGCAGTGTTCTAGCGGGAGTCACAGATACGCAGTATTTT
>medium-sized|TRBV6-1|TRBD2|TRBJ2-1
CAGELGLAGPSEQFF
TGTGCCGGCGAACTGGGACTAGCGGGACCAAGTGAGCAGTTCTTC
>NA|TRBV27|NA|TRBJ2-1
CASIGRNEQFF
TGTGCCAGCATAGGACGCAATGAGCAGTTCTTC
>NA|TRBV23-1|NA|TRBJ2-7
CASSQSRAGASYEQYF
TGCGCCAGCAGTCAATCGCGGGCAGGGGCGTCCTACGAGCAGTACTTC
>NA|TRBV23-1|NA|TRBJ2-7
CASSLYYEQYF
TGCGCCAGCAGTCTATACTACGAGCAGTACTTC
>NA|TRBV15|TRBD1|TRBJ1-2
CATQGDRHGYTF
TGTGCCACTCAGGGGGACAGGCATGGCTACACCTTC
>NA|TRBV10-3|NA|TRBJ1-5
CAIGGFQQGLSAQHF
TGTGCCATCGGGGGTTTCCAACAGGGCCTATCAGCCCAGCATTTT
>NA|TRBV6-5|NA|TRBJ2-1
CASSPSEAYNEQFF
TGTGCCAGCAGTCCTAGCGAGGCCTACAATGAGCAGTTCTTC
>NA|TRBV5-6|NA|TRBJ2-7
CASSFGQTYEQYF
TGTGCCAGCAGCTTCGGACAAACCTACGAGCAGTACTTC
>NA|TRBV28|NA|TRBJ2-3
CASTVAALGGTDTQYF
TGTGCCAGTACAGTAGCGGCCCTGGGTGGGACAGATACGCAGTATTTT
>NA|TRBV19|NA|TRBJ1-3
CASSMGGNTIYF
TGTGCCAGTAGTATGGGGGGAAACACCATATATTTT
>NA|TRBV11-3|TRBD1|TRBJ2-2
CASSSTGTGGTGELFF
TGTGCCAGCAGCTCCACCGGGACAGGGGGGACCGGGGAGCTGTTTTTT
>NA|TRBV7-6|NA|TRBJ1-5
CASSFGGEQPQHF
TGTGCCAGCAGCTTTGGGGGAGAACAGCCCCAGCATTTT
>NA|TRBV6-1|TRBD1|TRBJ1-2
CASRDDRGLRGYTF
TGTGCCAGCAGGGATGACAGGGGGCTTAGGGGCTACACCTTC
>NA|TRBV11-2|NA|TRBJ1-4
CASSTRGGATNEKLFF
TGTGCCAGCAGCACCAGAGGGGGGGCAACTAATGAAAAACTGTTTTTT
>NA|TRBV19|NA|TRBJ2-1
CASSMTEYNEQFF
TGTGCCAGTAGCATGACAGAATACAATGAGCAGTTCTTC
>NA|TRBV28|NA|TRBJ2-1
CASSPRPSYNEQFF
TGTGCCAGCAGTCCCCGTCCCTCCTACAATGAGCAGTTCTTC
>once|TRBV9|TRBD1|TRBJ2-7
CASSATSGTESGEQYF
TGTGCCAGCAGCGCAACCTCCGGGACAGAGAGTGGCGAGCAGTACTTC
>NA|TRBV6-1|NA|TRBJ2-5
CASSEAAPKETQYF
TGTGCCAGCAGTGAAGCCGCTCCGAAAGAGACCCAGTACTTC
>NA|TRBV6-1|TRBD1|TRBJ1-2
CANRGDSNYGYTF
TGTGCCAACAGGGGGGACAGTAACTATGGCTACACCTTC
>NA|TRBV18|NA|TRBJ2-3
CASSPGGDRILAGEADTQYF
TGTGCCAGCTCCCCAGGAGGGGACAGGATATTAGCGGGAGAGGCAGATACGCAGTATTTT
>NA|TRBV18|TRBD1|TRBJ1-5
CASSPRQGDQPQHF
TGTGCCAGCTCACCGCGACAGGGTGATCAGCCCCAGCATTTT
>few|TRBV18|TRBD1|TRBJ1-5
CASSRTGDNQPQHF
TGTGCCAGCTCAAGGACAGGGGACAATCAGCCCCAGCATTTT
>NA|TRBV5-1|NA|TRBJ2-1
CASSLGAVAYNEQFF
TGCGCCAGCAGCTTGGGGGCCGTCGCCTACAATGAGCAGTTCTTC
>once|TRBV9|NA|TRBJ2-1
CASSVSAQANEQFF
TGTGCCAGCAGCGTATCGGCCCAAGCCAATGAGCAGTTCTTC
>NA|TRBV27|TRBD2|TRBJ2-2
CASSLSAGGSGYTGELFF
TGTGCCAGCAGTTTATCCGCGGGGGGGTCCGGCTACACCGGGGAGCTGTTTTTT
>NA|TRBV10-3|NA|TRBJ2-3
CAVLQGTDTQYF
TGTGCCGTTTTACAGGGTACAGATACGCAGTATTTT